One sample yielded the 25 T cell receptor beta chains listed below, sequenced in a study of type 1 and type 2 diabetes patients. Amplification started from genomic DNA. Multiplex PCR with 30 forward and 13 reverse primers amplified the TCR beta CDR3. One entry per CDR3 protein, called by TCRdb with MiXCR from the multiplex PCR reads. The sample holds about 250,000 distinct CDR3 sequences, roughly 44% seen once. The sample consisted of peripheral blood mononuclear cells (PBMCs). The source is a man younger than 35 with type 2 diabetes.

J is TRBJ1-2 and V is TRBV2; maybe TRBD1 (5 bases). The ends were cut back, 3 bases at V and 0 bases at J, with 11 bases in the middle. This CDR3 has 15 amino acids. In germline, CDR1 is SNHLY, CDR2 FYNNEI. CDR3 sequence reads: CASSDPGSANYGYTF. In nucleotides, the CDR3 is TGTGCCAGCAGTGACCCAGGGTCAGCTAACTATGGCTACACCTTC.

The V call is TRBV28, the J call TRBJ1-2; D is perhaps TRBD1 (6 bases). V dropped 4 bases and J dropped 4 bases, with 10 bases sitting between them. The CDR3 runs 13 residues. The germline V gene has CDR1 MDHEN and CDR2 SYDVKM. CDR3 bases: TGTGCCAGCAGTTCCACAGGGCGCTATGGCTACACCTTC. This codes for CASSSTGRYGYTF.

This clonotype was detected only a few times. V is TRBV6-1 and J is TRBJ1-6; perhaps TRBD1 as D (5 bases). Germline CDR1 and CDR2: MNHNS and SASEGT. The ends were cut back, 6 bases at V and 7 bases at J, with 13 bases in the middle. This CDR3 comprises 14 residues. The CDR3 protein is CASSTAGDNSPLHF. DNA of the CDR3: TGTGCCAGCAGCACCGCGGGGGACAATTCACCCCTCCACTTT.

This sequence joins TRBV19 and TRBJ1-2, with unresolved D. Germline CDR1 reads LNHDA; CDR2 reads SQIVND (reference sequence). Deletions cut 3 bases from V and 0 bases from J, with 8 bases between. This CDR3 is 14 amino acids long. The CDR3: CASSMSPANYGYTF. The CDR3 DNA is TGTGCCAGTAGTATGAGTCCAGCTAACTATGGCTACACCTTC.

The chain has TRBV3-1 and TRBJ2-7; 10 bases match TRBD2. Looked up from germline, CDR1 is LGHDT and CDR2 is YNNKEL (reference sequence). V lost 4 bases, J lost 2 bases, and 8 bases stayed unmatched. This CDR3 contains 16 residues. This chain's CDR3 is CASSLGGLAGAYEQYF. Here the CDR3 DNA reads TGTGCCAGCAGCCTGGGGGGGCTAGCGGGGGCCTACGAGCAGTACTTC.

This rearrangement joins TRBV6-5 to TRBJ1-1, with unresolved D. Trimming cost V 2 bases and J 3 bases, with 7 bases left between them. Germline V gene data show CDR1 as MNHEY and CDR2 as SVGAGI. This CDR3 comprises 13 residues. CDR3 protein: CASSYDLDTEAFF. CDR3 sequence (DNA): TGTGCCAGCAGTTACGATTTGGACACTGAAGCTTTCTTT.

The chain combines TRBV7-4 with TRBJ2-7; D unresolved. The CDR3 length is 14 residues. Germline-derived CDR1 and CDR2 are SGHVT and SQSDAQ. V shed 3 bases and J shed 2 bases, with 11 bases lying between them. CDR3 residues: CASSLGYPAYEQYF. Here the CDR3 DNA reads TGTGCCAGCAGCTTGGGTTACCCCGCCTACGAGCAGTACTTC.

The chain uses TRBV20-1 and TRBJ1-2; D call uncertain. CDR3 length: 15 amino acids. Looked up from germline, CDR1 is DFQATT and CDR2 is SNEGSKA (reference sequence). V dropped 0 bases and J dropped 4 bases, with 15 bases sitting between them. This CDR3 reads CSARDLVAVSYGYTF. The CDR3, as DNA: TGCAGTGCTAGAGATTTAGTCGCGGTGTCCTATGGCTACACCTTC.

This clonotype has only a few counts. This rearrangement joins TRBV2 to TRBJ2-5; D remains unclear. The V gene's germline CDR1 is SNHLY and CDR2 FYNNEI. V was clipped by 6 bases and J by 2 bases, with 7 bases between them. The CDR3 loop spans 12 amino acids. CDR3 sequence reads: CASRGLQETQYF. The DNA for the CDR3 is TGTGCCAGCAGGGGTCTGCAAGAGACCCAGTACTTC. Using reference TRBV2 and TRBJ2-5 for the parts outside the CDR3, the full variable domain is EPEVTQTPSHQVTQMGQEVILRCVPISNHLYFYWYRQILGQKVEFLVSFYNNEISEKSEIFDDQFSVERPDGSNFTLKIRSTKLEDSAMYFCASRGLQETQYFGPGTRLLVL.

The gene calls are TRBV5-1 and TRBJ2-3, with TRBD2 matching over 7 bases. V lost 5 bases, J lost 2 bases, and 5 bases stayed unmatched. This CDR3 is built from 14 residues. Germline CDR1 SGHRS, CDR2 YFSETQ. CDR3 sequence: CASRTGGDTDTQYF. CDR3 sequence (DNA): TGCGCCAGCAGGACGGGGGGAGACACAGATACGCAGTATTTT. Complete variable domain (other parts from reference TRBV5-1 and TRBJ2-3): KAGVTQTPRYLIKTRGQQVTLSCSPISGHRSVSWYQQTPGQGLQFLFEYFSETQRNKGNFPGRFSGRQFSNSRSEMNVSTLELGDSALYLCASRTGGDTDTQYFGPGTRLTVL.

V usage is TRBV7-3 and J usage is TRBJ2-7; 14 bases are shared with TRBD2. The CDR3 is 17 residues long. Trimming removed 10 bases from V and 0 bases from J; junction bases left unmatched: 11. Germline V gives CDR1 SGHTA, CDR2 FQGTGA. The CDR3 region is CAIGGTSGSRTSYEQYF. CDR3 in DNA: TGTGCCATCGGGGGGACTAGCGGGAGTCGGACCTCCTACGAGCAGTACTTC. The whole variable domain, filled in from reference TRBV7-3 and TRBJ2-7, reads GAGVSQTPSNKVTEKGKYVELRCDPISGHTALYWYRQSLGQGPEFLIYFQGTGAADDSGLPNDRFFAVRPEGSVSTLKIQRTERGDSAVYLCAIGGTSGSRTSYEQYFGPGTRLTVT.

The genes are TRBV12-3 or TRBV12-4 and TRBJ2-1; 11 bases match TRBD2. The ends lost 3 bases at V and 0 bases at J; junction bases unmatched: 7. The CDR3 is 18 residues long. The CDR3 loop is CASSFEGTSGSSYNEQFF. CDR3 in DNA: TGTGCCAGCAGTTTCGAGGGGACTAGCGGAAGCTCCTACAATGAGCAGTTCTTC.

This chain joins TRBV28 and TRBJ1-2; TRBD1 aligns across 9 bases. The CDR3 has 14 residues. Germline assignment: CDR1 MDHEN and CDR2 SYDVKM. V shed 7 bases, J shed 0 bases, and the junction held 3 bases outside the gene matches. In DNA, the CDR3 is TGTGCCAGCAAGGGGACAGGGTCTAACTATGGCTACACCTTC. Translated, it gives CASKGTGSNYGYTF.

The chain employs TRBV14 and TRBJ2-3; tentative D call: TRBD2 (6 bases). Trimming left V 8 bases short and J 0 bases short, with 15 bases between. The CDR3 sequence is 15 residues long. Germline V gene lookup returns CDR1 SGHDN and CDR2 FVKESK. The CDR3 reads CASGGRTTSTDTQYF. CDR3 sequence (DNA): TGTGCCAGCGGGGGACGGACTACTAGCACAGATACGCAGTATTTT.

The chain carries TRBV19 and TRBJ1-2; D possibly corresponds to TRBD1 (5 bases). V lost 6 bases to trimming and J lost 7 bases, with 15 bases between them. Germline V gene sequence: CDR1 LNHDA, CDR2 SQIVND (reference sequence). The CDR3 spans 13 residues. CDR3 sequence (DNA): TGTGCCAGTAGCGAGCAGGGTCAGGGTGGCTACACCTTC. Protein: CASSEQGQGGYTF.

Here the CDR3 DNA reads TGTGCCAGTAGTAGCCCGGGACCCGGGGAGCTGTTTTTT. It is translated as CASSSPGPGELFF. The rearrangement joins TRBV19 to TRBJ2-2; D might be TRBD1 or TRBD2, each matching 5 bases. The germline gives CDR1 LNHDA, CDR2 SQIVND (reference sequence). This CDR3 is built from 13 residues. The V end was cut by 4 bases, the J end by 6 bases, with 9 bases between.

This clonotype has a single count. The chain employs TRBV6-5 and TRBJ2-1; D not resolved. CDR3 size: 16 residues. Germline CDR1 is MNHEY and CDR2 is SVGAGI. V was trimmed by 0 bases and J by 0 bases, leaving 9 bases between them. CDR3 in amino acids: CASSYSALSSYNEQFF. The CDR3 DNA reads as TGTGCCAGCAGTTACTCGGCCCTAAGCTCCTACAATGAGCAGTTCTTC.

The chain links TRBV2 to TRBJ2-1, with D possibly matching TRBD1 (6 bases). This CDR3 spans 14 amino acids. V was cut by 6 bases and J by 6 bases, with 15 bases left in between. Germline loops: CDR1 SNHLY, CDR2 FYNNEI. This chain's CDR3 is CASSAGTTLNEQFF. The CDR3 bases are TGTGCCAGCAGCGCCGGGACAACCCTCAATGAGCAGTTCTTC.

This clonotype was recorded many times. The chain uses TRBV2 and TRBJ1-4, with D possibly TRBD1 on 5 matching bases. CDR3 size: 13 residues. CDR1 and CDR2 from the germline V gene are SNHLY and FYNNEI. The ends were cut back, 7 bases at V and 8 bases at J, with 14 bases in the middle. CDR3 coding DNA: TGTGCCAGCACCGACGAGGGGAGAGAAAAACTGTTTTTT. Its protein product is CASTDEGREKLFF.

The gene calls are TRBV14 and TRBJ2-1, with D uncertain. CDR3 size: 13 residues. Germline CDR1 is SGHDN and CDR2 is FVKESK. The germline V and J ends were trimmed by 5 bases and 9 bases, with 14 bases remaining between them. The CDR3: CASSSNSVVEQFF. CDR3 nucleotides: TGTGCCAGCAGCTCCAACTCAGTGGTTGAGCAGTTCTTC. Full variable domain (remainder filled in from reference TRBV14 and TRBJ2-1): EAGVTQFPSHSVIEKGQTVTLRCDPISGHDNLYWYRRVMGKEIKFLLHFVKESKQDESGMPNNRFLAERTGGTYSTLKVQPAELEDSGVYFCASSSNSVVEQFFGPGTRLTVL.

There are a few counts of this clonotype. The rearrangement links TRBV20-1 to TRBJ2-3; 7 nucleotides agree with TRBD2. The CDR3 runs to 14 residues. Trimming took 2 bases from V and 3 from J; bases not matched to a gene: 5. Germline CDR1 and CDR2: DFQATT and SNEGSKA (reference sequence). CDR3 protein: CSARWLAETDTQYF. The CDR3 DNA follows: TGCAGTGCTAGATGGCTAGCGGAAACAGATACGCAGTATTTT.

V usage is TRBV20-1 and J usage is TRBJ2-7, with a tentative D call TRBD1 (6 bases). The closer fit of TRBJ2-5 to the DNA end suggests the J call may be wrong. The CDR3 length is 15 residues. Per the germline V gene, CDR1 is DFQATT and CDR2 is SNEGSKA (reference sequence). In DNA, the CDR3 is TGCAGTGCTAGAGACCCAGGGGTGGTTTCGGAGACCCAGTACTTC. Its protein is CSARDPGVVSETQYF.

DNA for the CDR3: TGTGCCAGCAGTTTCGGGTCAGCTTATGGCTACACCTTC. It yields the protein CASSFGSAYGYTF. This rearrangement joins TRBV12-3 or TRBV12-4 to TRBJ1-2; D not certain. Trimming stripped 3 bases from V and 5 bases from J, with 10 bases between. There are 13 residues in the CDR3.

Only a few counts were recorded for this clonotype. CDR3 region: CASSLRDKLPSSYNEQFF. The DNA of the CDR3 is TGTGCCAGCAGCCTTAGAGACAAACTGCCCAGCTCCTACAATGAGCAGTTCTTC. The rearrangement uses TRBV7-2 and TRBJ2-1; D unclear. CDR1 is SGHTA, CDR2 FQGNSA, per germline. This CDR3 has 18 residues. V was pared by 5 bases and J by 0 bases, with 20 bases between.

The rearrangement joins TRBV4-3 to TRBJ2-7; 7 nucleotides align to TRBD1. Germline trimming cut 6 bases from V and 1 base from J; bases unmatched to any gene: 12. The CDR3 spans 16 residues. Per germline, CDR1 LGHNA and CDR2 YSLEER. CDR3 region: CASSPRASGGSYEQYF. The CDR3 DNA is TGCGCCAGCAGTCCAAGAGCATCAGGGGGATCCTACGAGCAGTACTTC.